Below are 28 T cell receptor beta chains sequenced from a single sample in a study of T cell clones after liver transplantation. The data were produced by immunoSEQ multiplex PCR, yet TCRdb's version contains in-frame clones alone and is incomplete. Among fewer than 80,000 clones listed, roughly 80% were seen once. The starting material was CD4+ T cells from blood, obtained roughly 50 months after liver transplant. The receptors come from a human patient who received a liver transplant. Some of the T cells may derive from the graft donor.

The chain links TRBV18 to TRBJ1-2; possibly TRBD1 for D (5 bases). This CDR3 contains 14 residues. The V gene's germline CDR1 is KGHSH and CDR2 LQKENI. V was pared by 0 bases and J by 3 bases, with 8 bases between. CDR3 in DNA: TGTGCCAGCTCACCACCGAGGGGCCACTATGGCTACACCTTC. It translates to CASSPPRGHYGYTF.

This clone has a handful of counts. V and J are TRBV19 and TRBJ1-2; D is uncertain. This CDR3 region has 15 residues. Germline-derived CDR1 and CDR2 are LNHDA and SQIVND (reference sequence). Between the trimmed V and J ends, which lost 6 bases and 2 bases, there was a span of 16 bases. The CDR3 DNA reads as TGTGCCAGTAGGGATCGAGGACGGTCCAACTATGGCTACACCTTC. This encodes CASRDRGRSNYGYTF.

This chain links TRBV7-2 with TRBJ2-7; either TRBD1 or TRBD2 may fit D (6 bases each). Trimming cost V 3 bases and J 7 bases, with 13 bases left between them. Germline values: CDR1 SGHTA, CDR2 FQGNSA. The CDR3 spans 13 residues. In nucleotides, the CDR3 is TGTGCCAGCAGCTTGGGGGGCAGGGCTGAGCAGTACTTC. Translated, it gives CASSLGGRAEQYF. The entire variable domain, with the rest obtained from reference TRBV7-2 and TRBJ2-7, is as follows: GAGVSQSPSNKVTEKGKDVELRCDPISGHTALYWYRQSLGQGLEFLIYFQGNSAPDKSGLPSDRFSAERTGGSVSTLTIQRTQQEDSAVYLCASSLGGRAEQYFGPGTRLTVT.

The rearrangement links TRBV6-6 to TRBJ2-1; tentatively, D is TRBD2 (5 bases). The CDR3 runs to 16 residues. Trimming took off 5 bases at V and 0 bases at J, with 14 bases between the two ends. Germline assignment: CDR1 MNHNY and CDR2 SVGAGI (reference sequence). This chain's CDR3 is CASSALAAGSYNEQFF. CDR3 coding DNA: TGTGCCAGCAGTGCCTTAGCCGCGGGCTCCTACAATGAGCAGTTCTTC.

The chain joins TRBV30 to TRBJ2-3; D is undetermined. Trimming pared 0 bases from V and 8 bases from J, leaving 6 bases between. Germline CDR1 and CDR2: GTSNPN and SVGIG (reference sequence). This CDR3 is built from 11 residues. CDR3 sequence (DNA): TGTGCCTGGAGTGTTTTCGGTACGCAGTATTTT. This encodes CAWSVFGTQYF. The entire variable domain, with the rest obtained from reference TRBV30 and TRBJ2-3, is as follows: SQTIHQWPATLVQPVGSPLSLECTVEGTSNPNLYWYRQAAGRGLQLLFYSVGIGQISSEVPQNLSASRPQDRQFILSSKKLLLSDSGFYLCAWSVFGTQYFGPGTRLTVL.

The chain recombines TRBV12-5 with TRBJ2-3; no clear D. The CDR3 spans 14 residues. Germline CDR1 and CDR2: LGHNT and FRNRAP. Trimming removed 7 bases at V and 4 bases at J, with 15 bases between. The CDR3 DNA reads as TGTGCTAGTGTTAAGAGTAGCTCCGCAGATACGCAGTATTTT. Residues: CASVKSSSADTQYF.

The chain employs TRBV30 and TRBJ1-1; D is uncertain. The V end lost 3 bases, the J end lost 0 bases, and 11 bases lay between the germline ends. The CDR3 runs to 14 residues. Germline CDR1 reads GTSNPN; CDR2 reads SVGIG (reference sequence). CDR3 nucleotides: TGTGCCTGGAGGTCAGGAGGCTTGAACACTGAAGCTTTCTTT. This encodes CAWRSGGLNTEAFF.

The V gene is TRBV7-3, the J gene TRBJ1-2; D ambiguous. Germline values: CDR1 SGHTA, CDR2 FQGTGA. V lost 0 bases to trimming and J lost 6 bases, with 8 bases between them. This CDR3 is built from 13 residues. Written as DNA, the CDR3 is TGTGCCAGCAGCTTAACGCCGCAGAATGGCTACACCTTC. Translation gives CASSLTPQNGYTF.

The chain combines TRBV11-2 with TRBJ2-1; tentatively, D is TRBD2 (5 bases). Germline assignment: CDR1 SGHAT and CDR2 FQNNGV. This CDR3 has 12 residues. V was trimmed by 3 bases and J by 9 bases, leaving 9 bases between them. The CDR3 reads CASSFSASEQFF. CDR3 coding DNA: TGTGCCAGCAGCTTTAGCGCGAGTGAGCAGTTCTTC.

This chain joins TRBV5-1 and TRBJ2-7; D is undetermined. Germline values: CDR1 SGHRS, CDR2 YFSETQ. The CDR3 spans 13 residues. Trimming took off 3 bases at V and 0 bases at J, with 7 bases between the two ends. The CDR3 protein is CASSSRSSYEQYF. CDR3 nucleotides: TGCGCCAGCAGCTCAAGAAGCTCCTACGAGCAGTACTTC.

This sequence joins TRBV20-1 and TRBJ2-1; no clear D. The germline CDR1 and CDR2 sequences are DFQATT and SNEGSKA (reference sequence). Trimming removed 7 bases at V and 9 bases at J, with 13 bases between. There are 11 residues in the CDR3. The CDR3 nucleotides are TGCAGTGTCGGGTCCGTTGGTGAGCAGTTCTTC. It specifies CSVGSVGEQFF.

The CDR3 nucleotides are TGTGCCAGTATTCGTACGTCGACCGGTGAAGCTTTCTTT. Its translation is CASIRTSTGEAFF. The chain joins TRBV19 to TRBJ1-1; D gene unclear. This CDR3 region has 13 residues. V dropped 7 bases and J dropped 7 bases, with 16 bases sitting between them. The germline CDR1 and CDR2 sequences are LNHDA and SQIVND (reference sequence).

This rearrangement joins TRBV15 to TRBJ2-7, with D unclear. The CDR3 length is 13 residues. The germline CDR1 and CDR2 sequences are LNHNV and YYDKDF (reference sequence). Trimming stripped 1 base from V and 6 bases from J, with 10 bases between. CDR3 amino acids: CATSRGKGLEQYF. The DNA of the CDR3 is TGTGCCACCAGCAGAGGCAAAGGGCTCGAGCAGTACTTC.

This clone came up once. The rearrangement joins TRBV19 to TRBJ2-5; 9 bases match TRBD2. In germline, CDR1 is LNHDA, CDR2 SQIVND (reference sequence). V shed 5 bases, J shed 2 bases, and the junction held 9 bases outside the gene matches. The CDR3 totals 16 residues. CDR3 loop: CASSPRVAGAQETQYF. As DNA, the CDR3 is TGTGCCAGTAGTCCCAGGGTAGCGGGGGCACAAGAGACCCAGTACTTC.

This chain joins TRBV28 and TRBJ2-1; the D gene is possibly TRBD2 (5 bases). This CDR3 spans 15 amino acids. Germline lookup yields CDR1 MDHEN and CDR2 SYDVKM. Trimming cost V 8 bases and J 0 bases, with 14 bases left between them. The CDR3 DNA sequence: TGTGCCAGCTCTAGGAGGAGGCCCTCCTACAATGAGCAGTTCTTC. Amino acid sequence: CASSRRRPSYNEQFF.

By sample fraction, this clone is medium-sized. The genes are TRBV4-2 and TRBJ2-7; 9 positions match TRBD2. CDR3 length: 16 amino acids. V was pared by 6 bases and J by 4 bases, with 13 bases of the junction left unmatched. Germline V lookup: CDR1 LGHNA, CDR2 YNFKEQ. The CDR3 loop reads CASSRGGGPGVYEQYF. The DNA for the CDR3 is TGTGCCAGCAGTCGCGGGGGGGGGCCGGGTGTATACGAGCAGTACTTC.

The V call is TRBV19, the J call TRBJ1-2; 7 bases align to TRBD1. The J segment lost 6 bases and the V segment lost 10 bases, leaving 11 bases of the junction unmatched. Germline CDR1 and CDR2: LNHDA and SQIVND (reference sequence). This CDR3 is built from 13 residues. This CDR3 is CAISRDRGHGYTF. CDR3 in DNA: TGTGCCATCTCCCGGGACAGAGGCCATGGCTACACCTTC.

Note on this clone: One end of the junction fails to match germline, which may point to a read error. The chain joins TRBV18 to TRBJ2-5; 7 nucleotides match TRBD1. The germline gives CDR1 KGHSH, CDR2 LQKENI. This CDR3 spans 16 amino acids. CDR3 sequence (DNA): TGTGCCAGCCCACCACTCCGACAGGGAAACCAAGAGACCCAGTACTTC. This encodes CASPPLRQGNQETQYF.

The CDR3 sequence is CSVQDRRADTGELFF. The CDR3 DNA reads TGCAGCGTCCAGGACAGGAGGGCGGACACCGGGGAGCTGTTTTTT. This chain links TRBV29-1 with TRBJ2-2, with TRBD1 as a possible D gene (7 bases). From germline, CDR1 is SQVTM and CDR2 ANQGSEA. The CDR3 totals 15 residues. Trimming stripped 6 bases from V and 3 bases from J, with 17 bases between.

V usage is TRBV6-5 and J usage is TRBJ2-1, with 9 bases matching TRBD2. The length of the CDR3 is 13 residues. J gave up 7 bases and V 10 bases, and 8 bases lay outside the gene matches. The germline V gene has CDR1 MNHEY and CDR2 SVGAGI. DNA for the CDR3: TGTGCCACTAAGGGACTAGCTACGAATGAGCAGTTCTTC. It encodes CATKGLATNEQFF.

The count of this clone is one. The genes are TRBV7-9 and TRBJ1-4; 9 bases agree with TRBD1. This CDR3 is 18 amino acids long. V was clipped by 5 bases and J by 0 bases; unmatched bases: 10. The germline V gene encodes CDR1 SEHNR and CDR2 FQNEAQ (reference sequence). This CDR3 reads CASSPWGQGATTNEKLFF. In DNA, the CDR3 is TGTGCCAGCAGCCCCTGGGGACAGGGAGCTACAACTAATGAAAAACTGTTTTTT. Complete variable domain (other parts from reference TRBV7-9 and TRBJ1-4): DTGVSQNPRHKITKRGQNVTFRCDPISEHNRLYWYRQTLGQGPEFLTYFQNEAQLEKSRLLSDRFSAERPKGSFSTLEIQRTEQGDSAMYLCASSPWGQGATTNEKLFFGSGTQLSVL.

This clone turned up a few times. The V and J genes are TRBV2 and TRBJ1-5; unclear D gene. The V gene's germline CDR1 is SNHLY and CDR2 FYNNEI. The germline V and J ends were trimmed by 3 bases and 4 bases, with 7 bases remaining between them. The CDR3 spans 13 residues. The CDR3 loop reads CASSEWENQPQHF. The CDR3 region has the DNA TGTGCCAGCAGTGAGTGGGAAAATCAGCCCCAGCATTTT.

This chain joins TRBV19 and TRBJ2-5; TRBD2 matches at 10 bases. V was pared by 8 bases and J by 5 bases, with 8 bases of the junction left unmatched. The germline V gene has CDR1 LNHDA and CDR2 SQIVND (reference sequence). The length of the CDR3 is 14 residues. The CDR3 nucleotides read TGTGCCAGTTCCCTAGCGGGAGCGGGGGAGACCCAGTACTTC. This encodes CASSLAGAGETQYF.

The J gene is TRBJ2-7, the V gene TRBV11-2, with D uncertain. Per the germline V gene, CDR1 is SGHAT and CDR2 is FQNNGV. The CDR3 loop spans 11 amino acids. V gave up 2 bases and J gave up 4 bases, with 3 bases separating them. This CDR3 is CASSLLYEQYF. The CDR3 region has the DNA TGTGCCAGCAGCTTATTATACGAGCAGTACTTC.

The chain uses TRBV18 and TRBJ1-4; D unresolved. Germline V gives CDR1 KGHSH, CDR2 LQKENI. The ends were cut back, 6 bases at V and 6 bases at J, with 11 bases in the middle. The CDR3 is 13 residues long. The DNA for the CDR3 is TGTGCCAGCTCGTCGGGCGGGGATGAAAAACTGTTTTTT. Encoded protein: CASSSGGDEKLFF.

The J gene is TRBJ2-3, the V gene TRBV18; possible D gene TRBD1, 5 bases. Germline V gives CDR1 KGHSH, CDR2 LQKENI. This CDR3 is built from 13 residues. V lost 8 bases to trimming and J lost 4 bases, with 13 bases between them. The CDR3 DNA is TGTGCCAGCACCCAGGGTGTCGCAGATACGCAGTATTTT. Its translation: CASTQGVADTQYF. Complete variable domain (other parts from reference TRBV18 and TRBJ2-3): NAGVMQNPRHLVRRRGQEARLRCSPMKGHSHVYWYRQLPEEGLKFMVYLQKENIIDESGMPKERFSAEFPKEGPSILRIQQVVRGDSAAYFCASTQGVADTQYFGPGTRLTVL.

This chain uses TRBV7-8 with TRBJ2-6; D perhaps matches TRBD1 (6 bases). Germline V gene data show CDR1 as SGHVS and CDR2 as FQNEAQ. The CDR3 loop spans 19 amino acids. V dropped 5 bases and J dropped 3 bases, with 23 bases sitting between them. The CDR3 spells CASSPTQPGVPFGANVLTF. The CDR3 nucleotides are TGTGCCAGCAGCCCAACCCAGCCAGGGGTCCCCTTTGGGGCCAACGTCCTGACTTTC.

The chain joins TRBV4-3 to TRBJ2-3, with unresolved D. CDR1 is LGHNA and CDR2 is YSLEER in the germline V gene. V was shortened by 1 base and J by 0 bases, with 14 bases between the two germline ends. CDR3 length: 17 residues. CDR3 coding DNA: TGCGCCAGCAGCCAAGGAAGGTCAATGGGGAGCACAGATACGCAGTATTTT. As protein: CASSQGRSMGSTDTQYF.